This TCR beta chain derives from a study of monozygotic twins with inflammatory bowel disease. Generation of cDNA took place in eight separate reactions per sample. One entry per CDR3 protein, without DNA, is what TCRdb gives after re-calling the 5' RACE reads. This repertoire includes around 370,000 distinct CDR3 sequences. With respect to this clonotype: Its antigen is as yet unknown.

Overall study findings and caveats: By inverse Simpson index, TCRbeta diversity was lower in IBD patients than in healthy co-twins. Differences in immunosuppressive treatment may have been a source of added variability in patient repertoires.

Isolation of total RNA was performed on whole blood, with no prior T cell sorting. This CDR3 spans 14 amino acids. The germline gives CDR1 LGHNA, CDR2 YSLEER. The sample consisted of blood. The chain has TRBV4-3 and TRBJ2-5. The origin of this receptor is a human donor with ulcerative colitis or Crohn's disease, or a healthy co-twin of an affected twin (not recorded which). The CDR3 loop is CASSHLGEQETQYF.